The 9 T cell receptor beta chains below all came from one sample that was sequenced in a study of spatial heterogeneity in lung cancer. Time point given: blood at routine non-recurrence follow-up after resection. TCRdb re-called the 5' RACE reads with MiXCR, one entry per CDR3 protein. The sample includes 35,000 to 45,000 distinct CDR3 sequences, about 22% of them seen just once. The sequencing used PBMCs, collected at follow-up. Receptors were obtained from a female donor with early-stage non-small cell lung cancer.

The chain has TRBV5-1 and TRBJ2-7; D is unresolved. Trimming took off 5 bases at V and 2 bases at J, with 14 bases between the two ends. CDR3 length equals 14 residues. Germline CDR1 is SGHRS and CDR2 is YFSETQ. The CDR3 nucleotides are TGCGCCAGCAGGATGGACGGCAGACCCTACGAGCAGTACTTC. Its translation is CASRMDGRPYEQYF.

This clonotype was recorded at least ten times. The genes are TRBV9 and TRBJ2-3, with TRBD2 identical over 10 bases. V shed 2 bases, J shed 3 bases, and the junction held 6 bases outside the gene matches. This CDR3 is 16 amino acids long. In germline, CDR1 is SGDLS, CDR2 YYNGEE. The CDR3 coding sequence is TGTGCCAGCAGCGTTACAAGCGGGGGGGTAACAGATACGCAGTATTTT. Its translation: CASSVTSGGVTDTQYF.

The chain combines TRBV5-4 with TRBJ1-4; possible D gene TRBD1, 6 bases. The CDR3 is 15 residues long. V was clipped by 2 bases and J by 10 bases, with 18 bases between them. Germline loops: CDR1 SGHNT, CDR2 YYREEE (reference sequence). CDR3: CASSFSGGPVGKLFF. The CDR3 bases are TGTGCCAGCAGCTTTTCTGGGGGCCCGGTTGGAAAACTGTTTTTT.

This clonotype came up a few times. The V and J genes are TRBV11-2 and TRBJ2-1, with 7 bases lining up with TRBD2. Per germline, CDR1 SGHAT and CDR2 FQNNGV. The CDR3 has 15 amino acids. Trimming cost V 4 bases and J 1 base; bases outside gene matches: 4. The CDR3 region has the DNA TGTGCCAGCAGCTCGGCTAGCGGTTCCTACAATGAGCAGTTCTTC. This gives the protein CASSSASGSYNEQFF.

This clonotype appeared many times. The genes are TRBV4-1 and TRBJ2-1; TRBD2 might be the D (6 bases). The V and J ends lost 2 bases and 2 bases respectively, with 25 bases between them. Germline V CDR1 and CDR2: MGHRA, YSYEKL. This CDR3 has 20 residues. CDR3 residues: CASSQPPGLQFINPYNEQFF. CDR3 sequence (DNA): TGCGCCAGCAGCCAACCCCCGGGACTTCAATTCATAAACCCCTACAATGAGCAGTTCTTC.

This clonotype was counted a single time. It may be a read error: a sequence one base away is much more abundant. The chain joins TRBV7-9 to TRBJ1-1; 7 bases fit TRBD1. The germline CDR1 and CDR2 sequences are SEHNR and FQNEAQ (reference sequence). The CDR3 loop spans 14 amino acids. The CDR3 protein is CASSSGDSGTAAFF. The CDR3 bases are TGTGCCAGCAGCTCAGGGGACAGCGGCACTGCAGCTTTCTTT. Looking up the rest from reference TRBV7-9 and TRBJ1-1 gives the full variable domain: DTGVSQNPRHKITKRGQNVTFRCDPISEHNRLYWYRQTLGQGPEFLTYFQNEAQLEKSRLLSDRFSAERPKGSFSTLEIQRTEQGDSAMYLCASSSGDSGTAAFFGQGTRLTVV.

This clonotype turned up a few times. CDR3 sequence reads: CSGHMNTEAFF. Written as DNA, the CDR3 is TGCAGTGGCCATATGAACACTGAAGCTTTCTTT. The genes are TRBV20-1 and TRBJ1-1; the D is unclear. This CDR3 contains 11 residues. Trimming removed 7 bases from V and 0 bases from J, with 6 bases in between. Germline CDR1 is DFQATT and CDR2 is SNEGSKA (reference sequence).

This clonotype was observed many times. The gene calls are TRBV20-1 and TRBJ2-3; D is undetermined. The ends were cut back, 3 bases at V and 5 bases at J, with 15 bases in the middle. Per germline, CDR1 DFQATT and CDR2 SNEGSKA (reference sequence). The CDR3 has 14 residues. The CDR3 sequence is CSARVFAEIDTQYF. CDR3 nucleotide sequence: TGCAGTGCTAGGGTCTTTGCGGAGATAGATACGCAGTATTTT.

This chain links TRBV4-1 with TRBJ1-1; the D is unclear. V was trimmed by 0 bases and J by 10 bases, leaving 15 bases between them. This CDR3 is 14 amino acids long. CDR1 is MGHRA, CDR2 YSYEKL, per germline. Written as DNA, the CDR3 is TGCGCCAGCAGCCAAGATCCAAGGGCTATAGGAGCTTTCTTT. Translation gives CASSQDPRAIGAFF.